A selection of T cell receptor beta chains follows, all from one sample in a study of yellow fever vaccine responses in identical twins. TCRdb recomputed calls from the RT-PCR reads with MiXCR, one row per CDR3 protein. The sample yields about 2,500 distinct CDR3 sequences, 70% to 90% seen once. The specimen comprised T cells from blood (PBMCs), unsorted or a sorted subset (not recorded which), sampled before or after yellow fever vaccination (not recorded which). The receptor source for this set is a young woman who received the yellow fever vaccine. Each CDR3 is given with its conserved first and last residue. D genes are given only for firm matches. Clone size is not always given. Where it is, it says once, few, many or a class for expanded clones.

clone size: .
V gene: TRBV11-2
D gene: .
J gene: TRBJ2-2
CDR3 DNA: TGTGCCAGCAGCTTAGTGGGGACAAACCTCAACACCGGGGAGCTGTTTTTT
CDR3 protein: CASSLVGTNLNTGELFF

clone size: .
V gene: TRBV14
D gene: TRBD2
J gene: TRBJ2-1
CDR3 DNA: TGTGCCAGCAGCCAAGCTAGCGGCCCCATCAATGAGCAGTTCTTC
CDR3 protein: CASSQASGPINEQFF

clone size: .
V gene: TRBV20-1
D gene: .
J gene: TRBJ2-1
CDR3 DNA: TGCAGTGCCGACCCTCGGAGCTACTCCTCCTACAATGAGCAGTTCTTC
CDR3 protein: CSADPRSYSSYNEQFF

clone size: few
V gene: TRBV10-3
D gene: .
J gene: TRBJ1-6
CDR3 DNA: TGTGCCACCCAATCTGGGGGCTCCTATAATTCACCCCTCCACTTT
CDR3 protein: CATQSGGSYNSPLHF

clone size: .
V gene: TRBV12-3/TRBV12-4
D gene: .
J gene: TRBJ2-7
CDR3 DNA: TGTGCCAGCAGTTTCGGCACGGCGCAGTACTTC
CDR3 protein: CASSFGTAQYF

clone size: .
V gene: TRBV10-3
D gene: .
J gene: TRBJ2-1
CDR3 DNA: TGTGCCATCAGTCAGGGGACCGATGAGCAGTTCTTC
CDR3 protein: CAISQGTDEQFF

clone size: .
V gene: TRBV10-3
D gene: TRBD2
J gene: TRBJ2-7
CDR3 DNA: TGTGCCATCACTCGGACTAGCGGGAACAAATCCTACGAGCAGTACTTC
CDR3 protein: CAITRTSGNKSYEQYF

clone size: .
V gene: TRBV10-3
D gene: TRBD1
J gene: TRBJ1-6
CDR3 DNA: TGTGCCATCAGCGAAGGGGGTGACAGGGGTAATTCACCCCTCCACTTT
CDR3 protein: CAISEGGDRGNSPLHF

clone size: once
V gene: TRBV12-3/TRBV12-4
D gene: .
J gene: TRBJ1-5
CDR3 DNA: TGTGCCAGCAGTTTTGGGCAGGCCAATCAGCCCCAGCATTTT
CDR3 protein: CASSFGQANQPQHF

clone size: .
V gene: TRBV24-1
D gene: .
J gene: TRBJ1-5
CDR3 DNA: TGTGCCACCAGTGATTTGGCAGGGCCCCAGCATTTT
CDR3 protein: CATSDLAGPQHF

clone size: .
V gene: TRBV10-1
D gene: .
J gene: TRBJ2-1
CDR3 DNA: TGCGCCAGCAGTGCCTCAGGGTTTACGGCGATGGGGGAGCAGTTCTTC
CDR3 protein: CASSASGFTAMGEQFF

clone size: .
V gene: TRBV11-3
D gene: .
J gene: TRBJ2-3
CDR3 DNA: TGTGCCAGCAGACGGGACTCAGGAGATACGCAGTATTTT
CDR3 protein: CASRRDSGDTQYF

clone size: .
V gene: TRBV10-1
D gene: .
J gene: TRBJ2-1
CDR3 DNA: TGCGCCAGCAGTGACACACTTCGGCACGAGCAGTTCTTC
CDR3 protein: CASSDTLRHEQFF

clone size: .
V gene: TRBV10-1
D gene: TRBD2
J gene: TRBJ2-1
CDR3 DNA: TGCGCCAGCATGGGGACTAGCGGGGGATACAATGAGCAGTTCTTC
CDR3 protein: CASMGTSGGYNEQFF

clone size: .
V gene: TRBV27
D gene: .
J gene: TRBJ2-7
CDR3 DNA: TGTGCCAGCAGTTTATCGATGAGGGATCTGTACTTC
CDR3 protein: CASSLSMRDLYF

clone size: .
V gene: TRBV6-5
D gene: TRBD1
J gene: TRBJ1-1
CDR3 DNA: TGTGCCAGCAGTTATCACACAGGGGTCACTGAAGCTTTCTTT
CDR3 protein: CASSYHTGVTEAFF

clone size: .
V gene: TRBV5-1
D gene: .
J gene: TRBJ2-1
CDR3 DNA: TGCGCCAGCAGCTTGTTTGGCGTGACTCGAGACAATGAGCAGTTCTTC
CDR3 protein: CASSLFGVTRDNEQFF

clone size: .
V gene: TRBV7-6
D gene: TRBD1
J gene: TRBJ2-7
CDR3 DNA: TGTGCCAGCAGCAGGACAGGGAACTACGAGCAGTACTTC
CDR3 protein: CASSRTGNYEQYF

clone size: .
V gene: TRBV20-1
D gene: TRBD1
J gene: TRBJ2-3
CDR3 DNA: TGCAGTGCTGACCGGGACAGGGGTGGAGATACGCAGTATTTT
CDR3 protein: CSADRDRGGDTQYF

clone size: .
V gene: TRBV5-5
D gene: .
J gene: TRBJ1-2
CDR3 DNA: TGTGCCAGCAGCATGGGGAGGGACTATGGCTACACCTTC
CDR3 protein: CASSMGRDYGYTF

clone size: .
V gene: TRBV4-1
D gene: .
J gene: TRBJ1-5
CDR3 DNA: TGCGCCAGCAGCCATCTATCGGGTAATCAGCCCCAGCATTTT
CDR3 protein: CASSHLSGNQPQHF

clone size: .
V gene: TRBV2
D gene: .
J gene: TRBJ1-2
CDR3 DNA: TGTGCCAGCATAGGAGGCCTACAGACCGTCGGCTACACCTTC
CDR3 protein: CASIGGLQTVGYTF

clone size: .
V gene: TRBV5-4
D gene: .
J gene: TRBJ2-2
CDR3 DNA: TGTGCCAGCAGCTTGGGGGCCGGGGAGCTGTTTTTT
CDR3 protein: CASSLGAGELFF

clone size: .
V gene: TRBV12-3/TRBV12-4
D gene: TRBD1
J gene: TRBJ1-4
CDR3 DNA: TGTGCCAGCAGGAGGACAGGAAGCGCAACTAATGAAAAACTGTTTTTT
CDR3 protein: CASRRTGSATNEKLFF

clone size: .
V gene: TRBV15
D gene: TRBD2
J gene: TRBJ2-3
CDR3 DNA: TGTGCCACCAGCAGAAGTCTAGCGGAGAGCACAGATACGCAGTATTTT
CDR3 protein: CATSRSLAESTDTQYF

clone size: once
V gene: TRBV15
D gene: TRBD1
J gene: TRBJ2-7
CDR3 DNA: TGTGCCACCAGCAGAGATCGGACAGGGACGAGGGAGCAGTACTTC
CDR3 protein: CATSRDRTGTREQYF

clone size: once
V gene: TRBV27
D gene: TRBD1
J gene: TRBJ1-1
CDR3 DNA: TGTGCCAGCAGTCAACGACAGGGGGCTACTGAAGCTTTCTTT
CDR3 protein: CASSQRQGATEAFF

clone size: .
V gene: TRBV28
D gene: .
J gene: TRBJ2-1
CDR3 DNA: TGTGCCAGCAGTGACAATGAGCAGTTCTTC
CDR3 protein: CASSDNEQFF

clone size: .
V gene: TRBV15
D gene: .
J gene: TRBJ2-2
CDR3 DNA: TGTGCCACCAGCCTAAGGGGCGGGGAGCTGTTTTTT
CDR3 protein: CATSLRGGELFF

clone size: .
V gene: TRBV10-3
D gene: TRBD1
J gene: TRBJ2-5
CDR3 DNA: TGTGCCATCAGTGATCCGCAAAGGGGGCGGGAGACCCAGTACTTC
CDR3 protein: CAISDPQRGRETQYF

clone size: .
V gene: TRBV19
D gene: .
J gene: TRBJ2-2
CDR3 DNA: TGTGCCAGTGTCTTGGGGGCCCGAAGCACCGGGGAGCTGTTTTTT
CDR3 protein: CASVLGARSTGELFF

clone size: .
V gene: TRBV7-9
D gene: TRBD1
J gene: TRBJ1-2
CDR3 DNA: TGTGCCAGCACCGGGACAGGGTTTGCCTATGGCTACACCTTC
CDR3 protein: CASTGTGFAYGYTF

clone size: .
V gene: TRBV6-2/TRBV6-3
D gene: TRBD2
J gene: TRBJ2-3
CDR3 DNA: TGTGCCAGTGCGGTACACCCGACTAGCGGTAGCACAGATACGCAGTATTTT
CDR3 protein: CASAVHPTSGSTDTQYF

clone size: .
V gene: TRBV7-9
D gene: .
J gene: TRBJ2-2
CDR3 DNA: TGTGCCAGCAGCTTAGTCGCCACCGGGGAGCTGTTTTTT
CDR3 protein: CASSLVATGELFF

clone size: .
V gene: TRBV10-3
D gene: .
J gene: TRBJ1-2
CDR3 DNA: TGTGCCATCAGTGAGTCTGACGGACTCCCTTATGGCTACACCTTC
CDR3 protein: CAISESDGLPYGYTF

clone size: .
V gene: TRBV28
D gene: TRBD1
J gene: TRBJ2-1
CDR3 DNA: TGTGCCAGCAGTAGCGACAGGGGGTCCTACAATGAGCAGTTCTTC
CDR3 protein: CASSSDRGSYNEQFF

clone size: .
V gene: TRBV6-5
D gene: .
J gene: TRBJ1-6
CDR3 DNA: TGTGCCAGCAGTTACTCAGAAGGCAGGGCCCCAGGGAATTCACCCCTCCACTTT
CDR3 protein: CASSYSEGRAPGNSPLHF

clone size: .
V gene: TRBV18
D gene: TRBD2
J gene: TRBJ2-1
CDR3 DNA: TGTGCCAGCTCACCTGCTAGCGGGGGAACCAATGAGCAGTTCTTC
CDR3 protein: CASSPASGGTNEQFF

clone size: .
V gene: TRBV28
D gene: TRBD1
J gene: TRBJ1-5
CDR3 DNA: TGTGCCAGCAGTTTATATTTCGACAGGGTTAGCAATCAGCCCCAGCATTTT
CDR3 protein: CASSLYFDRVSNQPQHF

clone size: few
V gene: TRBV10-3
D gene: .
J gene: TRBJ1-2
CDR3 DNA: TGTGCCATCAGTGAGTCCCAGGAGGGGAAAGGCTACACCTTC
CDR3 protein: CAISESQEGKGYTF

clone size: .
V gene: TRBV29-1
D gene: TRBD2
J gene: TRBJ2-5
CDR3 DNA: TGCAGCGTTGAAAGGCTAGCGGTAACCCAAGAGACCCAGTACTTC
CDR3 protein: CSVERLAVTQETQYF

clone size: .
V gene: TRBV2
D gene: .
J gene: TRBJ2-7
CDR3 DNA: TGTGCCAGCAGTGATACAGGATCCTACGAGCAGTACTTC
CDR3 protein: CASSDTGSYEQYF

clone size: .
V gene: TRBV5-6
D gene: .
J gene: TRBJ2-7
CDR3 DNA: TGTGCCAGCAGCTTAAGCTATAGCTCCTACGAGCAGTACTTC
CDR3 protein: CASSLSYSSYEQYF

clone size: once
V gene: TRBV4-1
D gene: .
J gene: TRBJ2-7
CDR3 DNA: TGCGCCAGCAGCCAAGAGGGGTCGGCCTACGAGCAGTACTTC
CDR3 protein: CASSQEGSAYEQYF

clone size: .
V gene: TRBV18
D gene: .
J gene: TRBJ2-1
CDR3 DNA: TGTGCCAGCTCACCACCGTGGTCGGGTTCATCCTACAATGAGCAGTTCTTC
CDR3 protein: CASSPPWSGSSYNEQFF

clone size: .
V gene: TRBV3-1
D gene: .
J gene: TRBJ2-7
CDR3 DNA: TGTGCCAGCAGCCCGGCGGGATGGGTCTACGAGCAGTACTTC
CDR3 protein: CASSPAGWVYEQYF

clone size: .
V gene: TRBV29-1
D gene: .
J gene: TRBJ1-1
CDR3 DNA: TGCAGCGTTGAACTTTGGAGGGCTTGGGATTCTGAAGCTTTCTTT
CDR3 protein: CSVELWRAWDSEAFF

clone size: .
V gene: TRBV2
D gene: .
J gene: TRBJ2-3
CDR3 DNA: TGTGCCAGCAGTGGGGCGGATACGCAGTATTTT
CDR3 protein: CASSGADTQYF

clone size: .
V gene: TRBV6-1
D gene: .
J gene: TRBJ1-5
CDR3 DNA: TGTGCCAGCACAGGGGCCCGGGGTCAGCCCCAGCATTTT
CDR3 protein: CASTGARGQPQHF

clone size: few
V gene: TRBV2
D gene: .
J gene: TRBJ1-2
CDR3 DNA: TGTGCCAGCAGTGAAGGAAGGCGAGACTATGGCTACACCTTC
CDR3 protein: CASSEGRRDYGYTF